This record looks at one TCR beta chain sequence and its context. Its antigen remains unidentified. MiXCR, run by TCRdb on the 5' RACE reads, gives a single entry per CDR3 protein. Seen here are roughly 130,000 distinct CDR3 sequences, roughly 15% observed once, and the top ten hold approximately 15%. This record belongs to a study of T-cell memory formation after mild COVID-19. Study results and caveats: Contracting clones localized mainly to CM and EM when CD4+ and mainly to EMRA when CD8+.

The ends were cut back, 5 bases at V and 8 bases at J, with 13 bases in the middle. Germline V gives CDR1 SGHTA, CDR2 FQGNSA. The CDR3 spans 13 residues. The specimen sequenced was PBMCs or a T cell subset sorted from them (not recorded which). The rearrangement links TRBV7-2 to TRBJ2-4; TRBD1 is a possible D gene (6 bases). The TCR sequence derives from an adult woman who had mild COVID-19 (a few samples of this study predate the infection). Cell type and time point are not known. The DNA of the CDR3 is TGTGCCAGCAGCCTCGGCAGGGGCGACATTCAGTACTTC. This codes for CASSLGRGDIQYF. The full variable domain, its missing parts supplied by reference TRBV7-2 and TRBJ2-4, is GAGVSQSPSNKVTEKGKDVELRCDPISGHTALYWYRQSLGQGLEFLIYFQGNSAPDKSGLPSDRFSAERTGGSVSTLTIQRTQQEDSAVYLCASSLGRGDIQYFGAGTRLSVL.